The 14 T cell receptor beta chains listed next were all sequenced from one sample in a study of T-cell memory formation after mild COVID-19. TCRdb independently ran MiXCR on the 5' RACE reads; one entry per CDR3 protein. The sample holds approximately 500,000 distinct CDR3 sequences, roughly 25% seen once. The specimen sequenced was PBMCs or a T cell subset sorted from them (not recorded which). These receptors originate from an adult woman who had mild COVID-19 (a few samples of this study predate the infection). Cell type and time point are not known.

This clonotype was counted many times. This chain joins TRBV12-3 or TRBV12-4 and TRBJ1-5; D ambiguous. The CDR3 sequence is 13 residues long. V dropped 7 bases and J dropped 5 bases, with 12 bases sitting between them. The CDR3 nucleotides are TGTGCCAGCACCCGGGGATTGTATCAGCCCCAGCATTTT. It encodes CASTRGLYQPQHF.

The gene calls are TRBV20-1 and TRBJ2-7; D perhaps matches TRBD2 (6 bases). V lost 0 bases to trimming and J lost 2 bases, with 14 bases between them. CDR1 is DFQATT and CDR2 is SNEGSKA in the germline V gene (reference sequence). The CDR3 contains 15 residues. The CDR3 loop is CSARDRERATYEQYF. In DNA form, the CDR3 reads TGCAGTGCTAGAGATCGAGAGCGGGCGACCTACGAGCAGTACTTC.

This clonotype was detected only a few times. The gene calls are TRBV20-1 and TRBJ2-1; D might be TRBD2 (7 bases). Germline lookup yields CDR1 DFQATT and CDR2 SNEGSKA (reference sequence). This CDR3 comprises 15 residues. V lost 0 bases and J 4 bases, leaving 13 bases between the germline ends. In DNA, the CDR3 is TGCAGTGCTAGAGATCCAAGGGGGGGGTACAATGAGCAGTTCTTC. It encodes CSARDPRGGYNEQFF.

This clonotype was found a few times. The chain's CDR3 is CASSPVDRGSGYTF. CDR3 nucleotide sequence: TGTGCCAGCAGCCCGGTGGACAGGGGAAGTGGCTACACCTTC. J is TRBJ1-2 and V is TRBV7-9; 9 bases line up with TRBD1. CDR1 SEHNR and CDR2 FQNEAQ come from the germline V gene (reference sequence). With V trimmed by 5 bases and J by 7 bases, 8 bases remained unmatched. This CDR3 is built from 14 residues.

This clonotype was seen a handful of times. The chain couples TRBV11-2 to TRBJ2-2; no clear D. The V end was cut by 5 bases, the J end by 6 bases, with 7 bases between. The CDR3 contains 12 residues. CDR1 SGHAT and CDR2 FQNNGV come from the germline V gene. The CDR3 loop reads CASSISSGELFF. CDR3 nucleotide sequence: TGTGCCAGCAGCATAAGCTCCGGGGAGCTGTTTTTT. The whole variable domain, remainder taken from reference TRBV11-2 and TRBJ2-2, is EAGVAQSPRYKIIEKRQSVAFWCNPISGHATLYWYQQILGQGPKLLIQFQNNGVVDDSQLPKDRFSAERLKGVDSTLKIQPAKLEDSAVYLCASSISSGELFFGEGSRLTVL.

V is TRBV20-1 and J is TRBJ2-1; 13 bases match TRBD2. Germline-derived CDR1 and CDR2 are DFQATT and SNEGSKA (reference sequence). Trimming at V came to 6 bases and at J to 4 bases, leaving 6 bases not matched to a gene. This CDR3 has 15 residues. The DNA for the CDR3 is TGCAGTGCGACACTAGCGGGAGGGGGTTACAATGAGCAGTTCTTC. As protein: CSATLAGGGYNEQFF.

The chain employs TRBV20-1 and TRBJ2-7; either TRBD1 or TRBD2 may fit D (6 bases each). The germline V gene has CDR1 DFQATT and CDR2 SNEGSKA (reference sequence). The CDR3 extends over 15 amino acids. Trimming stripped 3 bases from V and 6 bases from J, with 21 bases between. In DNA, the CDR3 is TGCAGTGCTAGGACCGGGGGCCCTACGTCTGGCGAGCAGTACTTC. The encoded protein is CSARTGGPTSGEQYF.

This clonotype was seen only a few times. The rearrangement links TRBV5-1 to TRBJ2-7, with D tentatively TRBD1 or TRBD2 (5 bases each). The germline V gene encodes CDR1 SGHRS and CDR2 YFSETQ. V gave up 2 bases and J gave up 3 bases, with 9 bases separating them. This CDR3 contains 13 residues. The CDR3 DNA follows: TGCGCCAGCAGCTTACGGGACGGCTACGAGCAGTACTTC. Protein: CASSLRDGYEQYF.

This clonotype was found a few times. V usage is TRBV6-6 and J usage is TRBJ2-5; D gene ambiguous. Germline-derived CDR1 and CDR2 are MNHNY and SVGAGI (reference sequence). The CDR3 covers 12 residues. V gave up 0 bases and J gave up 5 bases, with 4 bases separating them. CDR3: CASSYSEETQYF. DNA for the CDR3: TGTGCCAGCAGTTACTCCGAGGAGACCCAGTACTTC.

The chain couples TRBV20-1 to TRBJ2-5; D possibly corresponds to TRBD1 (6 bases). Trimming left V 6 bases short and J 9 bases short, with 20 bases between. Germline values: CDR1 DFQATT, CDR2 SNEGSKA (reference sequence). The CDR3 sequence is 13 residues long. Written as DNA, the CDR3 is TGCAGTGCGTTAGCGAGATTGGGGGCGGCCCAGTACTTC. Protein: CSALARLGAAQYF.

This clonotype was seen a single time. The V gene is TRBV11-1, the J gene TRBJ2-5; weak D call: TRBD2 (5 bases). Per the germline V gene, CDR1 is SGHAT and CDR2 is FQDESV (reference sequence). Trimming cost V 5 bases and J 3 bases, with 10 bases left between them. The CDR3 covers 13 residues. The DNA for the CDR3 is TGTGCCAGCAGCCGGGAACGAGAAGAGACCCAGTACTTC. Protein: CASSREREETQYF.

The V call is TRBV7-8, the J call TRBJ2-2; D may be TRBD1 or TRBD2 (5 bases each). Trimming pared 5 bases from V and 0 bases from J, leaving 10 bases between. This CDR3 contains 15 residues. Germline V CDR1 and CDR2: SGHVS, FQNEAQ. The CDR3 region is CASSQGRTNTGELFF. Written as DNA, the CDR3 is TGTGCCAGCAGCCAGGGACGGACGAACACCGGGGAGCTGTTTTTT.

The gene calls are TRBV7-2 and TRBJ2-4; no clear D gene. This CDR3 is built from 15 residues. The V gene lost 6 bases and the J gene lost 0 bases, with 12 bases spanning the gap. Germline V gene data show CDR1 as SGHTA and CDR2 as FQGNSA. The CDR3 region is CASRNGRLAKNIQYF. CDR3 coding DNA: TGTGCCAGCAGAAATGGCAGACTAGCCAAAAACATTCAGTACTTC.

V and J are TRBV2 and TRBJ1-1, with D possibly TRBD1 on 5 matching bases. Germline-derived CDR1 and CDR2 are SNHLY and FYNNEI. Trimming stripped 6 bases from V and 3 bases from J, with 14 bases between. This CDR3 contains 14 residues. The CDR3 here is CASSLREMDTEAFF. Here the CDR3 DNA reads TGTGCCAGCAGCCTCAGGGAGATGGACACTGAAGCTTTCTTT.